The clone carrying this T cell receptor (beta chain) was observed many times. This sample is drawn from a study of metastatic and nonmetastatic thyroid tumors. Thyroid surgery had not been preceded by any treatment in any patient. TCRdb re-clonotyped the PCR reads through MiXCR. The sample lists about 28,000 clones, more than 20% seen once, with 39% in the top ten. The source is a female donor with papillary thyroid cancer or a benign thyroid nodule (not recorded which). Some clones in this sample may be carry-over from other donors' samples. Sample: blood.

The CDR3 DNA follows: TGTGCCAGCAGAAAGCGAGTCCTGGGGGACACTCCGTTTAATGAAAAACTGTTTTTT. This codes for CASRKRVLGDTPFNEKLFF. The chain is built from TRBV9 and TRBJ1-4; possible D gene TRBD1, 6 bases. Trimming took off 5 bases at V and 4 bases at J, with 27 bases between the two ends. This CDR3 is built from 19 residues. Germline CDR1 is SGDLS and CDR2 is YYNGEE.